Listed below are T cell receptor beta chains from one sample, sequenced in a study of blood T cells in healthy people across ages. TCRdb reprocessed the 5' RACE reads with MiXCR, giving one entry per CDR3 protein. This sample has about 780,000 distinct CDR3 sequences, with more than 35% found just once. The sample was blood. Receptor source: a man older than 75 in good health. Each CDR3 is given with its conserved first and last residue. The D gene is left open where the match is weak. Only part of the rows carry a size: once, few, many, or a class if the clone is expanded.

J gene: TRBJ1-5
D gene: NA
CDR3 length: 16
clone size: NA
V gene: TRBV9
CDR3 DNA: TGTGCCAGCAGCGTCCGGAAAGGGAATAGCAATCAGCCCCAGCATTTT
CDR3 protein: CASSVRKGNSNQPQHF

J gene: TRBJ1-2
D gene: NA
CDR3 length: 16
clone size: NA
V gene: TRBV7-2
CDR3 DNA: TGTGCCAGCAGCTCCCAGCCCACACAGGAAGCCTATGGCTACACCTTC
CDR3 protein: CASSSQPTQEAYGYTF

J gene: TRBJ2-1
D gene: NA
CDR3 length: 14
clone size: few
V gene: TRBV15
CDR3 DNA: TGTGCCACCAGCAGAGATCGGACGGGCAATGAGCAGTTCTTC
CDR3 protein: CATSRDRTGNEQFF

J gene: TRBJ1-5
D gene: NA
CDR3 length: 15
clone size: NA
V gene: TRBV28
CDR3 DNA: TGTGCCAGCCTTAAGGCGATTTCGAGCAATCAGCCCCAGCATTTT
CDR3 protein: CASLKAISSNQPQHF

J gene: TRBJ2-3
D gene: NA
CDR3 length: 13
clone size: NA
V gene: TRBV4-2
CDR3 DNA: TGTGCCAGCAGCCCTTGGTCTCCAGATACGCAGTATTTT
CDR3 protein: CASSPWSPDTQYF

J gene: TRBJ2-7
D gene: NA
CDR3 length: 16
clone size: NA
V gene: TRBV4-3
CDR3 DNA: TGCGCCAGCAGCACAACGAGAGCGGATAGACCCTACGAGCAGTACTTC
CDR3 protein: CASSTTRADRPYEQYF

J gene: TRBJ2-6
D gene: NA
CDR3 length: 16
clone size: medium-sized
V gene: TRBV20-1
CDR3 DNA: TGCAGTGCTGTGGGCAGGGTGCGTTCTGGGGCCAACGTCCTGACTTTC
CDR3 protein: CSAVGRVRSGANVLTF

J gene: TRBJ1-1
D gene: NA
CDR3 length: 13
clone size: few
V gene: TRBV12-3/TRBV12-4
CDR3 DNA: TGTGCCAGCAGTTTTGACGCGGCCACTGAAGCTTTCTTT
CDR3 protein: CASSFDAATEAFF

J gene: TRBJ2-1
D gene: NA
CDR3 length: 12
clone size: few
V gene: TRBV28
CDR3 DNA: TGTGCCAGCAGCTCAGGGACAAGGGAGCAGTTCTTC
CDR3 protein: CASSSGTREQFF

J gene: TRBJ2-1
D gene: NA
CDR3 length: 12
clone size: few
V gene: TRBV20-1
CDR3 DNA: TGCAGTGCCACGGAGAGGTGGAATGAGCAGTTCTTC
CDR3 protein: CSATERWNEQFF